This T cell receptor beta chain originates from a study of T cells in tumors after PD-1 blockade. About the research overall: Daily vismodegib 150 mg continued in a subset of anti-PD-1-treated patients. Mean per blood sample: about 110,000 templates (24,679-257,772), around 34,000 unique clonotypes.

CDR3 length: 13 residues. Germline CDR1 MNHNY, CDR2 SVGAGI (reference sequence). Trimming left V 2 bases short and J 3 bases short, with 8 bases between. Profiling relied on immunoSEQ multiplex PCR, and the TCRdb table lists in-frame clones only, not all of them. The table records roughly 47,000 clones, 79% of them present only once. The V call is TRBV6-6, the J call TRBJ2-7; unclear D gene. The TCR was taken from a human donor with basal cell carcinoma. Source: PBMCs, taken before anti-PD-1 treatment. The CDR3 DNA reads TGTGCCAGCAGTTACAGGGCAGACTACGAGCAGTACTTC. Translating gives CASSYRADYEQYF.